This TCR beta chain was sequenced during a study of blood T cells in healthy people across ages. Notes on the study in general: The study found TCR beta diversity correlated strongly with naive T cell percentage.

Next came a second PCR, run for about 6 to 11 cycles, which used a sample-barcoded 5' primer along with a J-beta primer mix. Through a template-switch adaptor with 12 random nucleotides, each cDNA molecule received a tag. MiXCR, applied by TCRdb to the 5' RACE reads, yields one record per CDR3 protein. The data show roughly 410,000 distinct CDR3 sequences, roughly half seen once. There are 16 residues in the CDR3. The V and J ends lost 7 bases and 5 bases respectively, with 18 bases between them. Germline lookup yields CDR1 MNHEY and CDR2 SVGAGI. Concerning this clonotype: What it binds is not known.

The authors isolated at least 6.5 million PBMCs per sample. Specimen: blood. This receptor was identified in a man aged 55 to 70 in good health. The chain carries TRBV6-5 and TRBJ1-6; possible D gene TRBD1, 5 bases. The CDR3 sequence is CASKEGLPDHNSPLHF. CDR3 in DNA: TGTGCCAGCAAGGAGGGGCTGCCAGATCATAATTCACCCCTCCACTTT.